This TCR beta chain was identified in a study of CXCR3-negative and CXCR3-positive naive CD8 T cells. The CDR3 runs 15 residues. From germline, CDR1 is SGHVS and CDR2 FQNEAQ. Notes on the study in general: Memory cells differed in TRBV-TRBJ usage, but naive CXCR3-negative and CXCR3-positive cells had similar usage.

About this clonotype itself: Antigen unknown.

The TRB libraries of cDNA were built by UMI-labeled 5' RACE. TCRdb re-called the 5' RACE reads; one entry per CDR3 protein, DNA not given. The sample table includes under 30,000 distinct CDR3 sequences. This clonotype originated in a human donor in good health. Some clones in this sample may be carry-over from other donors' samples. The V call is TRBV7-8, the J call TRBJ2-7; TCRdb outputs TRBD1, but without DNA this stays unchecked. The sequencing sample was made of memory CD8+ T cells from blood. The CDR3 spells CASSRMTGLNYEQYF.